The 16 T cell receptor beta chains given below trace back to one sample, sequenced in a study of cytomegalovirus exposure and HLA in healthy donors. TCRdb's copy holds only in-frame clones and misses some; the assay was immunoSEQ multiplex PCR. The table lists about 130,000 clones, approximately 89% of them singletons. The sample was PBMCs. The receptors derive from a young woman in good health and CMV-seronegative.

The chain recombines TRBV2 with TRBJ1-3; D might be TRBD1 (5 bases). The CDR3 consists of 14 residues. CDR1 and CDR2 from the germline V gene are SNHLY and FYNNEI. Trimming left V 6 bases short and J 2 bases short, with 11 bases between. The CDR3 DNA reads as TGTGCCAGCAGCAAAGGAGGGGCTGGAAACACCATATATTTT. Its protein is CASSKGGAGNTIYF.

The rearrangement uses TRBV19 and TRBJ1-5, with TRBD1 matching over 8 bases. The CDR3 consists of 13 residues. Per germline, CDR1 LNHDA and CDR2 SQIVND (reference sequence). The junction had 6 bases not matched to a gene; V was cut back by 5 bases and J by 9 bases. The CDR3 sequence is CASSDRQGRPQHF. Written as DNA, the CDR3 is TGTGCCAGTAGTGACCGACAGGGGCGGCCCCAGCATTTT. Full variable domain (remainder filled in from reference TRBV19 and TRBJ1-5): DGGITQSPKYLFRKEGQNVTLSCEQNLNHDAMYWYRQDPGQGLRLIYYSQIVNDFQKGDIAEGYSVSREKKESFPLTVTSAQKNPTAFYLCASSDRQGRPQHFGDGTRLSIL.

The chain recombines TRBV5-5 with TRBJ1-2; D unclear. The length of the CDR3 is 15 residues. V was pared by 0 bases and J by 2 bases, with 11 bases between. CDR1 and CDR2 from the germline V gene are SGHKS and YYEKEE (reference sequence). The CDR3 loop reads CASSLAGDINYGYTF. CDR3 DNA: TGTGCCAGCAGCTTGGCCGGCGACATCAACTATGGCTACACCTTC.

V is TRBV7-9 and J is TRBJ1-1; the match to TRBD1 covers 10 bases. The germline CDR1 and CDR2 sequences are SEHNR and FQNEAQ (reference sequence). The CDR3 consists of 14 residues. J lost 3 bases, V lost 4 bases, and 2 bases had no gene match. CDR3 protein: CASSSGQGDTEAFF. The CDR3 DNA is TGTGCCAGCAGCTCCGGACAGGGGGACACTGAAGCTTTCTTT.

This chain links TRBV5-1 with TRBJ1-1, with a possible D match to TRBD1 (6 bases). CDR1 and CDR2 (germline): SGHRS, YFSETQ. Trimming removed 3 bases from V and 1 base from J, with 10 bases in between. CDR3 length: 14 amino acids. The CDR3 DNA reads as TGCGCCAGCAGCTGGGGAGGGGGGAACACTGAAGCTTTCTTT. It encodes CASSWGGGNTEAFF.

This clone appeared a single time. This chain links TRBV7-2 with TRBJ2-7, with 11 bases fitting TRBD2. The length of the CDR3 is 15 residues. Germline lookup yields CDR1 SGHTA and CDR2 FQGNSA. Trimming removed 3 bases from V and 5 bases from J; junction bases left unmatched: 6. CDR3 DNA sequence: TGTGCCAGCAGCTTCACTAGCGGGAGTCCGAACGAGCAGTACTTC. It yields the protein CASSFTSGSPNEQYF.

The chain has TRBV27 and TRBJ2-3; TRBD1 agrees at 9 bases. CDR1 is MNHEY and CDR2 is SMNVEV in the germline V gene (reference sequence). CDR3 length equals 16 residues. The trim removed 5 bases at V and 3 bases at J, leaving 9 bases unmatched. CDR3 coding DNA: TGTGCCAGCAGTGCTACCGGGACAGGGAATACAGATACGCAGTATTTT. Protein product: CASSATGTGNTDTQYF.

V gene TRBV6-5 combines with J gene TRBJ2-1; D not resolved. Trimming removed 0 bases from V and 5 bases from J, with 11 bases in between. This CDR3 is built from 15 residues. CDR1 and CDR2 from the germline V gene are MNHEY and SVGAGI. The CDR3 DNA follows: TGTGCCAGCAGTTACTCGTCTCGTCGCGACAATGAGCAGTTCTTC. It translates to CASSYSSRRDNEQFF.

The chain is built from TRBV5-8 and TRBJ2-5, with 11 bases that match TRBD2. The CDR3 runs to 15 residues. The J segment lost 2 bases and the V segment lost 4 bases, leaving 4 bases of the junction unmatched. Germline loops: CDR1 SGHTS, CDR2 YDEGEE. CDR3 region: CASSLAGGGQETQYF. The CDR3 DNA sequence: TGTGCCAGCAGCCTAGCGGGAGGAGGGCAAGAGACCCAGTACTTC.

In nucleotides, the CDR3 is TGTGCCAGCAGTAAAGGGACTATCAATGAGCAGTTCTTC. This translates into CASSKGTINEQFF. The genes are TRBV27 and TRBJ2-1, with 7 bases aligning to TRBD2. In germline, CDR1 is MNHEY, CDR2 SMNVEV (reference sequence). This CDR3 spans 13 amino acids. Unmatched junction bases numbered 4, after V lost 5 bases and J lost 6 bases.

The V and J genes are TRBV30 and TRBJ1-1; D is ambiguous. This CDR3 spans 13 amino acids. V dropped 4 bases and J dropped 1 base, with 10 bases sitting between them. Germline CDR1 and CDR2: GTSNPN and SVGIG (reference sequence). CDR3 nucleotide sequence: TGTGCCTGGAAGGCACAGCCGAACACTGAAGCTTTCTTT. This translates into CAWKAQPNTEAFF.

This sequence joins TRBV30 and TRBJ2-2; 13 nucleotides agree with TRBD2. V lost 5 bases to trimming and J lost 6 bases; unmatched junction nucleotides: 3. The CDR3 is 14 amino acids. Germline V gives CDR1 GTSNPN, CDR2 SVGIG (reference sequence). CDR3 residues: CAWGLAGVPGELFF. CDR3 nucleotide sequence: TGTGCCTGGGGACTAGCGGGAGTACCCGGGGAGCTGTTTTTT.

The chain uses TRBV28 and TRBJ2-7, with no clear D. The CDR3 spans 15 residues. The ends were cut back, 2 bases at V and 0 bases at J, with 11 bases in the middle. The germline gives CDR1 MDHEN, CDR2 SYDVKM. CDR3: CASSLAAPSSYEQYF. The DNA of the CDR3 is TGTGCCAGCAGTTTAGCCGCGCCAAGCTCCTACGAGCAGTACTTC.

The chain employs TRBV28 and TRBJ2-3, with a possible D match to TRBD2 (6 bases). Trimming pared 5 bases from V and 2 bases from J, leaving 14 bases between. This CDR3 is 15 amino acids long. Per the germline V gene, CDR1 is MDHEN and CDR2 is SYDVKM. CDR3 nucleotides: TGTGCCAGCAGTGTGACTAGTTCCCCCACAGATACGCAGTATTTT. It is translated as CASSVTSSPTDTQYF.

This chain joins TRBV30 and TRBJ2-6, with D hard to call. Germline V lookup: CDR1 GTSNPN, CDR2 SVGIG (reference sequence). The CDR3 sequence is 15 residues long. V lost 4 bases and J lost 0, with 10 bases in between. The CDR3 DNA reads TGTGCCTGGACAGGCCCAGTCTCTGGGGCCAACGTCCTGACTTTC. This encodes CAWTGPVSGANVLTF.

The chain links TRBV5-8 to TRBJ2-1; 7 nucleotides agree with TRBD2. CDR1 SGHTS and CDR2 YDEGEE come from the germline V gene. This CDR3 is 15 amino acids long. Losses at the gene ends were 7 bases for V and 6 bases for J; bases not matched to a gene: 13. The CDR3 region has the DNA TGTGCCAGCCGCCATCGGGGACTACAGATCAATGAGCAGTTCTTC. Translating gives CASRHRGLQINEQFF.